The 29 T cell receptor beta chains below were found in one sample sequenced in a study of blood T cell repertoires in COVID-19. Assay used: immunoSEQ multiplex PCR; TCRdb lists only in-frame clones, some missing. Of some 390,000 clones listed, around 89% were seen once; the top ten hold approximately 1.5%. Sequenced material: peripheral blood. These receptors were taken from a woman between 40 and 50 years old with COVID-19, enrolled during active disease.

This clone was found once. The rearrangement uses TRBV4-2 and TRBJ2-3; D may be TRBD1 (6 bases). With 6 bases removed from V and 0 bases from J, the gap between germline ends came to 19 bases. There are 17 residues in the CDR3. The germline V gene has CDR1 LGHNA and CDR2 YNFKEQ. Here the CDR3 DNA reads TGTGCCAGCAGTCAGGGGCGGCAGCCGACTAGCACAGATACGCAGTATTTT. This codes for CASSQGRQPTSTDTQYF.

The chain recombines TRBV12-5 with TRBJ1-1; TRBD1 aligns across 9 bases. With V trimmed by 5 bases and J by 7 bases, 11 bases remained unmatched. CDR1 is LGHNT, CDR2 FRNRAP, per germline. The CDR3 consists of 15 residues. As DNA, the CDR3 is TGTGCTAGTGGTGAACACAGGGGGCGTAGAATTGAAGCTTTCTTT. Its translation: CASGEHRGRRIEAFF.

In its sample, this clone was seen once. This rearrangement joins TRBV12-3 or TRBV12-4 to TRBJ1-2; tentatively, D is TRBD1 (6 bases). The CDR3 contains 13 residues. V shed 7 bases and J shed 2 bases, with 11 bases lying between them. The CDR3 loop is CASNPQGNYGYTF. The CDR3 DNA follows: TGTGCCAGCAACCCTCAGGGGAACTATGGCTACACCTTC.

In its sample, this clone was seen once. The J gene is TRBJ2-2, the V gene TRBV9, with D possibly matching TRBD1 (6 bases). The CDR3 runs to 16 residues. The V and J ends lost 0 bases and 0 bases respectively, with 9 bases between them. In germline, CDR1 is SGDLS, CDR2 YYNGEE. The CDR3: CASSVDRVTNTGELFF. CDR3 nucleotide sequence: TGTGCCAGCAGCGTAGACAGGGTTACGAACACCGGGGAGCTGTTTTTT.

The chain combines TRBV6-5 with TRBJ2-3; 8 bases agree with TRBD2. Unmatched junction bases numbered 6, after V lost 5 bases and J lost 2 bases. This CDR3 has 15 residues. The germline V gene has CDR1 MNHEY and CDR2 SVGAGI. Here the CDR3 DNA reads TGTGCCAGCAGTCCCGCGGGACTAGTCACAGATACGCAGTATTTT. Translation gives CASSPAGLVTDTQYF.

This clone has a single count. The chain joins TRBV29-1 to TRBJ2-5; weak D call: TRBD1 (6 bases). Germline CDR1 and CDR2: SQVTM and ANQGSEA. The CDR3 loop spans 13 amino acids. V shed 5 bases and J shed 2 bases, with 12 bases lying between them. The CDR3: CSVQGLYQETQYF. CDR3 DNA sequence: TGCAGCGTTCAGGGGCTTTATCAAGAGACCCAGTACTTC.

This chain joins TRBV30 and TRBJ1-2; TRBD1 aligns across 7 bases. From germline, CDR1 is GTSNPN and CDR2 SVGIG (reference sequence). This CDR3 contains 12 residues. The junction had 3 bases not matched to a gene; V was cut back by 0 bases and J by 8 bases. In DNA form, the CDR3 reads TGTGCCTGGAGTGTACAGGGGAGCGGCTACACCTTC. As protein: CAWSVQGSGYTF. Filled out from reference TRBV30 and TRBJ1-2, the complete variable domain reads SQTIHQWPATLVQPVGSPLSLECTVEGTSNPNLYWYRQAAGRGLQLLFYSVGIGQISSEVPQNLSASRPQDRQFILSSKKLLLSDSGFYLCAWSVQGSGYTFGSGTRLTVV.

The chain uses TRBV21-1 and TRBJ2-2; the DNA was not compared with TRBD1, the D call given in the table. TRBV21-1 has pseudogene status. CDR3 size: 17 residues. CDR3 DNA: TGTGCCAGCAGCAAACCCCCACAGGGGGCTAACACCGGGGAGCTGTTTTTT. It translates to CASSKPPQGANTGELFF.

This clone was detected ten times or more. The chain has TRBV6-2 or TRBV6-3 and TRBJ1-2; the D is unclear. Germline values: CDR1 MNHEY, CDR2 SVGEGT. Trimming cost V 0 bases and J 6 bases, with 20 bases left between them. CDR3 length: 17 amino acids. The CDR3 region is CASSYSRFTGIFDGYTF. The DNA of the CDR3 is TGTGCCAGCAGTTACTCGAGATTTACGGGGATTTTCGATGGCTACACCTTC.

This sequence joins TRBV5-4 and TRBJ2-7, with D maybe TRBD1 (5 bases). The CDR3 contains 13 residues. Germline lookup yields CDR1 SGHNT and CDR2 YYREEE (reference sequence). V lost 1 base, J lost 5 bases, and 10 bases lay in between. CDR3: CASSLSGIDEQYF. CDR3 sequence (DNA): TGTGCCAGCAGCTTGTCAGGGATAGACGAGCAGTACTTC.

The V and J genes are TRBV7-8 and TRBJ1-5; TRBD1 matches at 9 bases. The CDR3 consists of 16 residues. V lost 1 base, J lost 5 bases, and 6 bases stayed unmatched. Germline V gene data show CDR1 as SGHVS and CDR2 as FQNEAQ. The CDR3 DNA sequence: TGTGCCAGCAGCTTAGAGGGGACAGGGTGGGATCAGCCCCAGCATTTT. This encodes CASSLEGTGWDQPQHF.

The chain links TRBV4-2 to TRBJ1-1; D might be TRBD1 (5 bases). V was pared by 1 base and J by 9 bases, with 12 bases between. The CDR3 is 13 amino acids. Germline V gives CDR1 LGHNA, CDR2 YNFKEQ. The DNA of the CDR3 is TGTGCCAGCAGCCAAGGCCCAACAGGCCAAGCTTTCTTT. This codes for CASSQGPTGQAFF.

This clone came up a few times. The V call is TRBV6-4, the J call TRBJ2-6; a weak D match, TRBD2 (5 bases). In germline, CDR1 is MRHNA, CDR2 SNTAGT. The V gene lost 6 bases and the J gene lost 3 bases, with 6 bases spanning the gap. The CDR3 consists of 13 residues. CDR3 in amino acids: CASREVGANVLTF. CDR3 nucleotide sequence: TGTGCCAGCAGGGAGGTTGGGGCCAACGTCCTGACTTTC.

V is TRBV5-1 and J is TRBJ1-1; 9 positions agree with TRBD1. The CDR3 consists of 14 residues. J gave up 1 base and V 8 bases, and 6 bases lay outside the gene matches. Per the germline V gene, CDR1 is SGHRS and CDR2 is YFSETQ. The CDR3 spells CASGLDRGNTEAFF. The DNA for the CDR3 is TGCGCCAGTGGTTTGGACAGGGGGAACACTGAAGCTTTCTTT.

V and J are TRBV7-3 and TRBJ2-1, with D tentatively TRBD2 (6 bases). The CDR3 runs to 15 residues. V was pared by 5 bases and J by 2 bases, with 13 bases between. Germline assignment: CDR1 SGHTA and CDR2 FQGTGA. CDR3 in amino acids: CASSAQSGPYNEQFF. The DNA of the CDR3 is TGTGCCAGCAGCGCGCAAAGCGGGCCCTACAATGAGCAGTTCTTC.

Only one count was recorded for this clone. The gene calls are TRBV6-5 and TRBJ1-1; D is unclear. The length of the CDR3 is 14 residues. Germline CDR1 reads MNHEY; CDR2 reads SVGAGI. Trimming took 1 base from V and 4 from J, leaving 10 bases between them. Here the CDR3 DNA reads TGTGCCAGCAGTTACTTGAGGGAGGGCACTGAAGCTTTCTTT. Its protein is CASSYLREGTEAFF.

The chain is built from TRBV6-6 and TRBJ2-7; 8 bases align to TRBD1. The germline gives CDR1 MNHNY, CDR2 SVGAGI (reference sequence). V dropped 10 bases and J dropped 7; count of bases not matched to a gene: 18. The CDR3 is 15 amino acids. The CDR3 protein is CATSSRGLRGGEQYF. The CDR3, as DNA: TGTGCCACCTCATCCAGGGGGCTACGGGGCGGGGAGCAGTACTTC.

The chain's CDR3 is CASSRFFRGADTQYF. In nucleotides, the CDR3 is TGTGCCAGCTCACGCTTTTTCAGGGGCGCAGATACGCAGTATTTT. The chain links TRBV18 to TRBJ2-3, with D maybe TRBD1 (6 bases). Trimming took off 4 bases at V and 4 bases at J, with 15 bases between the two ends. Germline V gene data show CDR1 as KGHSH and CDR2 as LQKENI. The CDR3 extends over 15 amino acids.

The CDR3 region is CASSSDRGRSNQPQHF. CDR3 nucleotides: TGTGCCAGCAGTTCGGACAGGGGGCGATCAAATCAGCCCCAGCATTTT. This chain uses TRBV6-2 or TRBV6-3 with TRBJ1-5; 11 nucleotides agree with TRBD1. Germline V gene lookup returns CDR1 MNHEY and CDR2 SVGEGT. The V gene end was trimmed by 4 bases and the J gene end by 4 bases; junction bases not matched to a gene: 6. The CDR3 has 16 residues.

The J gene is TRBJ2-7, the V gene TRBV6-5, with no clear D. Germline CDR1 MNHEY, CDR2 SVGAGI. CDR3 length: 13 amino acids. V lost 4 bases, J lost 0 bases, and 7 bases lay in between. The CDR3 reads CASSSLSSYEQYF. The CDR3 region has the DNA TGTGCCAGCAGTTCGTTGAGCTCCTACGAGCAGTACTTC.

This chain connects TRBV10-1 to TRBJ1-1, with D unclear. Germline V gene lookup returns CDR1 WNHNN and CDR2 SYGVQD (reference sequence). The CDR3 length is 17 residues. V was cut by 4 bases and J by 2 bases, with 20 bases left in between. Here the CDR3 DNA reads TGCGCCAGCAGTGGGATACGCTTGAACGGGAAAAACACTGAAGCTTTCTTT. This gives the protein CASSGIRLNGKNTEAFF.

J is TRBJ1-4 and V is TRBV12-3 or TRBV12-4, with D uncertain. V was clipped by 8 bases and J by 4 bases, with 11 bases between them. The CDR3 sequence is 13 residues long. Here the CDR3 DNA reads TGTGCCAGCGGGCGGGAGATTAATGAAAAACTGTTTTTT. Translating it yields CASGREINEKLFF.

V usage is TRBV6-2 or TRBV6-3 and J usage is TRBJ2-5; 8 nucleotides line up with TRBD1. Trimming at V came to 6 bases and at J to 5 bases, leaving 23 bases not matched to a gene. CDR3 length: 19 residues. Germline V lookup: CDR1 MNHEY, CDR2 SVGEGT. In DNA, the CDR3 is TGTGCCAGCAGCCCAAGCCTCTACAGGGGGTACGATTCTATGGAGACCCAGTACTTC. This encodes CASSPSLYRGYDSMETQYF.

The chain uses TRBV19 and TRBJ1-6; D might be TRBD1 (6 bases). Germline CDR1 LNHDA, CDR2 SQIVND (reference sequence). The CDR3 runs 16 residues. V lost 3 bases to trimming and J lost 7 bases, with 16 bases between them. In nucleotides, the CDR3 is TGTGCCAGTAGTATCGCCCCTACAGGGTTCAATTCACCCCTCCACTTT. It yields the protein CASSIAPTGFNSPLHF.

This rearrangement joins TRBV19 to TRBJ2-1; TRBD2 matches 9 bases. The germline CDR1 and CDR2 sequences are LNHDA and SQIVND (reference sequence). With V trimmed by 1 base and J by 11 bases, 9 bases remained unmatched. The CDR3 has 15 residues. CDR3 sequence: CASSIAGTSSSKQFF. The CDR3 DNA follows: TGTGCCAGTAGTATAGCCGGGACTAGCAGCTCGAAGCAGTTCTTC.

The chain links TRBV27 to TRBJ1-1; tentatively, D is TRBD1 (5 bases). V gave up 3 bases and J gave up 4 bases, with 12 bases separating them. Germline loops: CDR1 MNHEY, CDR2 SMNVEV (reference sequence). The CDR3 spans 14 residues. In nucleotides, the CDR3 is TGTGCCAGCAGTTTTAAGGGGTGGGGCACTGAAGCTTTCTTT. Translated, it gives CASSFKGWGTEAFF.

The V gene is TRBV7-8, the J gene TRBJ2-7; 7 bases line up with TRBD2. Germline lookup yields CDR1 SGHVS and CDR2 FQNEAQ. After removal of 5 bases from V and 0 bases from J, the junction contained 10 bases not matched to a gene. The CDR3 extends over 16 amino acids. The CDR3 loop reads CASSPAAGYTSYEQYF. The CDR3 DNA reads as TGTGCCAGCAGCCCGGCAGCGGGGTACACCTCCTACGAGCAGTACTTC.

The V call is TRBV28, the J call TRBJ1-1; no clear D. V lost 3 bases, J lost 11 bases, and 10 bases lay in between. In germline, CDR1 is MDHEN, CDR2 SYDVKM. The CDR3 totals 11 residues. CDR3: CASSFSQRAFF. In DNA form, the CDR3 reads TGTGCCAGCAGTTTTTCCCAGCGGGCTTTCTTT.

The rearrangement uses TRBV19 and TRBJ1-5; 7 positions agree with TRBD1. Losses at the gene ends were 7 bases for V and 3 bases for J; bases not matched to a gene: 9. The CDR3 runs to 15 residues. Germline V CDR1 and CDR2: LNHDA, SQIVND (reference sequence). CDR3 amino acids: CASTNHRGDNQPQHF. The CDR3, as DNA: TGTGCCAGTACCAACCACAGGGGTGACAATCAGCCCCAGCATTTT.